A selection of T cell receptor beta chains follows, all from one sample in a study of cytomegalovirus exposure and HLA in healthy donors. TCRdb's copy holds only in-frame clones and misses some; the assay was immunoSEQ multiplex PCR. The table lists 170,000 or so clones, roughly 77% of them singletons. What was sequenced was PBMCs. The receptors shown here come from a woman between 45 and 65 years old in good health and CMV-seropositive. The CDR3 runs from the conserved cysteine through the conserved F or W. A D gene is named only where the DNA matches it firmly. Size is stated for part of the rows, as once, few or many counts, or as a class when the clone is expanded.

V	J	D	size	DNA	CDR3
TRBV2	TRBJ2-3	TRBD2	.	TGTGCCAGCAGGAGGACTAGCGGGACTGATACGCAGTATTTT	CASRRTSGTDTQYF
TRBV4-3	TRBJ2-7	TRBD2	.	TGCGCCAGCAGCCAAGATACTAGCGGCGGAGGTGTATCCTACGAGCAGTACTTC	CASSQDTSGGGVSYEQYF
TRBV5-4	TRBJ1-1	.	.	TGTGCCAGCAGCTTGGTGGCGGCTATGAACACTGAAGCTTTCTTT	CASSLVAAMNTEAFF
TRBV5-1	TRBJ2-1	TRBD2	.	TGCGCCAGCAGCTTGACCGAAACCGGGACTAGCACCAATGAGCAGTTCTTC	CASSLTETGTSTNEQFF
TRBV4-2	TRBJ1-3	.	.	TGTGCCAGCAGCCAAGTAGGGGCTGGAAACACCATATATTTT	CASSQVGAGNTIYF
TRBV28	TRBJ1-1	.	.	TGTGCCAGCAGGAACAGGGAGAATACTTTCTTT	CASRNRENTFF
TRBV28	TRBJ1-2	.	.	TGTGCCAGCACCCACGGGGGGGTGATGAATGGCTACACCTTC	CASTHGGVMNGYTF
TRBV7-9	TRBJ2-3	TRBD2	few	TGTGCCAGCAGCTCCTCTAGCGGTAGCACAGATACGCAGTATTTT	CASSSSSGSTDTQYF
TRBV11-2	TRBJ2-7	TRBD2	.	TGTGCCAGCAGCTTAGAAGCGGGACGCCGGGGCTACGAGCAGTACTTC	CASSLEAGRRGYEQYF
TRBV19	TRBJ2-7	TRBD2	once	TGTGCCAGTAGCTTCCCCGGGACTAGCGTCGAGCAGTACTTC	CASSFPGTSVEQYF
TRBV5-1	TRBJ2-5	TRBD2	.	TGCGCCAGCAGCTTCGGGAACGTAGCGGGGGGGAACCAAGAGACCCAGTACTTC	CASSFGNVAGGNQETQYF
TRBV19	TRBJ2-7	.	.	TGTGCCAGTAGTATAGCCGAGCGGTCCTCCTACGAGCAGTACTTC	CASSIAERSSYEQYF
TRBV6-5	TRBJ2-7	TRBD2	.	TGTGCCAGCAGTCGCACCGGGGGGGCCTTCTACGAGCAGTACTTC	CASSRTGGAFYEQYF
TRBV18	TRBJ2-3	.	few	TGTGCCAGCTCTCCCGGACTCCCAGGTGGCACAGATACGCAGTATTTT	CASSPGLPGGTDTQYF
TRBV6-6	TRBJ1-2	TRBD1	.	TGTGCCAGCAGGCTAGGGGGCGCGAAGAGCCATGGCTACACCTTC	CASRLGGAKSHGYTF
TRBV7-2	TRBJ2-5	TRBD2	once	TGTGCCAGCAGCTTAAATAGCGGGGGACAAGAGACCCAGTACTTC	CASSLNSGGQETQYF
TRBV7-3	TRBJ2-3	TRBD1	.	TGTGCCAGCAGCCAATACAGGGGGTCAGATACGCAGTATTTT	CASSQYRGSDTQYF
TRBV20-1	TRBJ2-7	.	few	TGCAGTGCTAGGGAGTCGTACGAGCAGTACTTC	CSARESYEQYF
TRBV9	TRBJ2-5	TRBD1	few	TGTGCCAGCAGCGTAGCCCCAGGGGGCGCGGGCGAGACCCAGTACTTC	CASSVAPGGAGETQYF
TRBV5-6	TRBJ1-2	TRBD1	.	TGTGCCAGCAGCTCGCCGGGACAGGGGGTTGGTACGCGAGGCTACACCTTC	CASSSPGQGVGTRGYTF
TRBV5-5	TRBJ2-2	.	few	TGTGCCAGCAGCTTTCGGACTCCTAATTACCGGGAGCTGTTTTTT	CASSFRTPNYRELFF
TRBV19	TRBJ1-1	TRBD1	.	TGTGCCAGTAGGGGACAGTACACTGAAGCTTTCTTT	CASRGQYTEAFF
TRBV11-3	TRBJ2-1	.	.	TGTGCCAGCAGCTTAATAGCTAGCTCCTACAATGAGCAGTTCTTC	CASSLIASSYNEQFF
TRBV7-2	TRBJ2-3	.	.	TGTGCCAGCACTATCTCGACAGGTGCAGATACGCAGTATTTT	CASTISTGADTQYF
TRBV9	TRBJ2-7	.	.	TGTGCCAGCAGCCCTCCACCAGGGACTTACTCCTACGAGCAGTACTTC	CASSPPPGTYSYEQYF
TRBV21-1	TRBJ1-2	.	.	TGTGCCAGCAGCAAAGACCCTCATGAGACAGGGATAGACTATGGCTACACCTTC	CASSKDPHETGIDYGYTF
TRBV4-3	TRBJ1-1	TRBD1	.	TGCGCCAGCAGCCAAGAGACAGGGGTCCCTGAAGCTTTCTTT	CASSQETGVPEAFF
TRBV27	TRBJ2-2	TRBD2	.	TGTGCCAGCAGTTTTGGTCTGGTAGCGGGGAACACCGGGGAGCTGTTTTTT	CASSFGLVAGNTGELFF
TRBV2	TRBJ2-1	TRBD1	once	TGTGCCAGCCTCCGGGACAGGGCTCGAAATGAGCAGTTCTTC	CASLRDRARNEQFF
TRBV7-6	TRBJ1-4	.	.	TGTGCCAGCAGCTTAGAGGGACACGGGCTAAGAGAAAAACTGTTTTTT	CASSLEGHGLREKLFF
TRBV2	TRBJ2-7	TRBD1	.	TGTGCCAGCAGTGCTTTACAGGGGACCTACGAGCAGTACTTC	CASSALQGTYEQYF
TRBV18	TRBJ1-2	.	.	TGTGCCAGCTCAAACGTCTTGGGCGACTATGGCTACACCTTC	CASSNVLGDYGYTF
TRBV5-6	TRBJ2-5	TRBD2	few	TGTGCCAGCAGCCCGCGGGGGGGTATGGGCGAGACCCAGTACTTC	CASSPRGGMGETQYF
TRBV7-8	TRBJ2-4	.	once	TGTGCCAGCAGCTTAATGGCCCCGACTCCCAAAAACATTCAGTACTTC	CASSLMAPTPKNIQYF
TRBV29-1	TRBJ2-7	.	.	TGCAGCGCCGAGGACTCCTACGAGCAGTACTTC	CSAEDSYEQYF
TRBV6-8	TRBJ2-3	TRBD1	few	TGTGCCACAACTCCGGGACAGGGGACAGATACGCAGTATTTT	CATTPGQGTDTQYF
TRBV5-6	TRBJ1-2	TRBD1	few	TGTGCCAGCAGCGAACAGGGGAACTATGGCTACACCTTC	CASSEQGNYGYTF
TRBV28	TRBJ1-4	TRBD1	.	TGTGCCAGCAGTCCCAAGGGGGCGACGTCTTATGAATTGAATGAACAACTGTTTTTT	CASSPKGATSYELNEQLFF
TRBV28	TRBJ1-5	.	.	TGTGCCAGCAGTCCCTCTGGTACAGCTTACAATCAGCCCCAGCATTTT	CASSPSGTAYNQPQHF
TRBV2	TRBJ1-2	.	.	TGTGCCAGCAGATTTACAGGGACTGGCTACACCTTC	CASRFTGTGYTF
TRBV6-9	TRBJ2-1	TRBD1	.	TGTGCCAGCGAAACAGCTCGTCCTCGACAGGGGGTATCGGCTAATGAGCAGTTCTTC	CASETARPRQGVSANEQFF
TRBV27	TRBJ1-2	.	.	TGTGCCAGCAGCCCTTGGGGTACGCAGGGGATCTATGGCTACACCTTC	CASSPWGTQGIYGYTF
TRBV5-1	TRBJ2-7	TRBD1	.	TGCGCCAGCAGTTCGACGGGACAGGGGTATGGGCCCTCCTACGAGCAGTACTTC	CASSSTGQGYGPSYEQYF
TRBV19	TRBJ2-3	TRBD1	.	TGTGCCAGTAGCCCCGGGACAGGGGGCAGGACAGATACGCAGTATTTT	CASSPGTGGRTDTQYF
TRBV7-2	TRBJ1-2	TRBD1	few	TGTGCCAGCAGCAGGAGGGCAGGTGGGACAGGGGTCTCCTATGGCTACACCTTC	CASSRRAGGTGVSYGYTF
TRBV4-2	TRBJ2-1	TRBD1	.	TGTGCCAGCAGCCAAGGTCAGGGACAGTACAATGAGCAGTTCTTC	CASSQGQGQYNEQFF
TRBV15	TRBJ2-1	TRBD2	.	TGTGCCACCAGCAGAGATCAAGCGGGACTCTACAATGAGCAGTTCTTC	CATSRDQAGLYNEQFF
TRBV7-9	TRBJ2-7	.	few	TGTGCCAGCAGCTTTGGTCAGGGCGAAGAGCAGTACTTC	CASSFGQGEEQYF
TRBV28	TRBJ1-3	TRBD1	.	TGTGCCAGCAGCCGGACAGGGAACCCAAACACCATATATTTT	CASSRTGNPNTIYF
TRBV7-7	TRBJ2-7	TRBD2	.	TGTGCTAGCAGCCCGGGACTAGGGTTCTACGAGCAGTACTTC	CASSPGLGFYEQYF
TRBV7-2	TRBJ2-3	.	.	TGTGCCAGCAGCGACTATACATCTGATACGCAGTATTTT	CASSDYTSDTQYF
TRBV10-3	TRBJ2-1	TRBD2	.	TGTGCCATCAGCCCTACTAGCGGGGCACACAATGAGCAGTTCTTC	CAISPTSGAHNEQFF
TRBV28	TRBJ2-1	.	.	TGTGCCAGCAGTTCGCCCCATAGCGGTTATGAGCAGTTCTTC	CASSSPHSGYEQFF
TRBV5-1	TRBJ1-1	.	.	TGCGCCAGCAGCTTAGATAGGCCTAGGAACACTGAAGCTTTCTTT	CASSLDRPRNTEAFF
TRBV28	TRBJ1-5	TRBD1	.	TGTGCCAGCACTACAACAGGGGGATGGGGCAATCAGCCCCAGCATTTT	CASTTTGGWGNQPQHF
TRBV7-3	TRBJ2-5	TRBD1	.	TGTGCCAGCAGCCCTGACAGGGCGGGCGAGACCCAGTACTTC	CASSPDRAGETQYF
TRBV6-5	TRBJ1-3	TRBD1	.	TGTGCCAGCAGGAGTTCAGGGGGCGAGATGAACACCATATATTTT	CASRSSGGEMNTIYF